The 31 T cell receptor beta chains given below trace back to one sample, sequenced in a study of T-cell memory formation after mild COVID-19 (dated by TCRdb to the early 2020s). The library was built by means of 5' RACE. Sequencing was carried out with an Illumina NovaSeq 6000. In TCRdb, the public reads were trimmed at Q25 with fastp and aligned with MiXCR, with productive beta chains retained. Every CDR3 protein is listed once, alongside the most common genes and DNA of its rows. Counted in this sample were 300,000 to 350,000 distinct CDR3 sequences; approximately 20% of them appeared once. Around 20% of the sample belongs to the ten largest clones. Source material: PBMCs or a T cell subset sorted from them (not recorded which). Source of these receptors: a man aged 18 to 30 who had mild COVID-19 (a few samples of this study predate the infection). The sample titles of this study are shuffled in the database, so cell type and time point are left out; the donor was told from shared clones.

The rearrangement joins TRBV7-2 to TRBJ2-7, with D tentatively TRBD2 (5 bases). This CDR3 spans 13 amino acids. Per the germline V gene, CDR1 is SGHTA and CDR2 is FQGNSA. Trimming left V 0 bases short and J 4 bases short, with 7 bases between. CDR3 nucleotides: TGTGCCAGCAGCTTAGCGAGAGGGTACGAGCAGTACGTC. This encodes CASSLARGYEQYV.

The chain is built from TRBV5-5 and TRBJ1-6; TRBD1 matches at 10 bases. V shed 4 bases, J shed 11 bases, and the junction held 6 bases outside the gene matches. Germline CDR1 and CDR2: SGHKS and YYEKEE (reference sequence). CDR3 length equals 14 residues. CDR3 residues: CASSRGTGETPLHF. The CDR3 DNA sequence: TGTGCCAGCAGCCGGGGGACAGGGGAGACACCCCTCCACTTT. The variable domain in full, completed from reference TRBV5-5 and TRBJ1-6, reads DAGVTQSPTHLIKTRGQQVTLRCSPISGHKSVSWYQQVLGQGPQFIFQYYEKEERGRGNFPDRFSARQFPNYSSELNVNALLLGDSALYLCASSRGTGETPLHFGNGTRLTVT.

This clonotype was detected only a few times. V and J are TRBV7-8 and TRBJ2-5; D unresolved. The CDR3 length is 12 residues. The V and J ends lost 6 bases and 7 bases respectively, with 12 bases between them. Germline V CDR1 and CDR2: SGHVS, FQNEAQ. The CDR3, as DNA: TGTGCCAGCAGATTTCCCGAAGGGACCCAGTACTTC. Amino acids: CASRFPEGTQYF.

This chain links TRBV4-1 with TRBJ1-3, with 7 bases identical to TRBD1. Trimming took 1 base from V and 10 from J; bases not matched to a gene: 10. CDR1 and CDR2 (germline): MGHRA, YSYEKL. CDR3 size: 15 residues. The CDR3: CASSQVTLSRGTIYF. The CDR3 bases are TGCGCCAGCAGCCAAGTCACCCTTTCCAGGGGGACCATATATTTT.

V gene TRBV18 combines with J gene TRBJ1-1; D is uncertain. CDR3 length: 15 residues. Germline V gene data show CDR1 as KGHSH and CDR2 as LQKENI. V dropped 3 bases and J dropped 1 base, with 12 bases sitting between them. The CDR3 region has the DNA TGTGCCAGCTCACCGGTACACCAGAAGAACACTGAAGCTTTCTTT. Its protein product is CASSPVHQKNTEAFF.

This clonotype has ten or more counts. The chain has TRBV4-1 and TRBJ2-3; 13 bases align to TRBD2. The CDR3 sequence is 19 residues long. With V trimmed by 1 base and J by 6 bases, 13 bases remained unmatched. CDR1 is MGHRA and CDR2 is YSYEKL in the germline V gene. This CDR3 is CASSQGRTSGGAIWDTQYF. CDR3 coding DNA: TGCGCCAGCAGCCAAGGCCGCACTAGCGGGGGGGCCATTTGGGATACGCAGTATTTT.

This clonotype came up many times. The gene calls are TRBV20-1 and TRBJ2-7, with 9 nucleotides matching TRBD1. The germline V gene encodes CDR1 DFQATT and CDR2 SNEGSKA (reference sequence). V trimming: 6 bases; J trimming: 1 base; junction bases outside the gene matches: 1. CDR3 size: 12 residues. In DNA, the CDR3 is TGCAGTGCCGGGACAGGGTCCTACGAGCAGTACTTC. Amino acid sequence: CSAGTGSYEQYF.

The chain combines TRBV7-4 with TRBJ2-1, with D perhaps TRBD1 (6 bases). The germline V gene encodes CDR1 SGHVT and CDR2 SQSDAQ. Trimming pared 2 bases from V and 7 bases from J, leaving 15 bases between. The CDR3 covers 15 residues. This chain's CDR3 is CASSLRGCPRNEQFF. The CDR3 coding sequence is TGTGCCAGCAGCTTAAGGGGGTGCCCTCGGAATGAGCAGTTCTTC.

CDR3 DNA: TGTGCCAGCAGTGAAGGGACTAGCGTCCCAGATACGCAGTATTTT. It translates to CASSEGTSVPDTQYF. V gene TRBV25-1 combines with J gene TRBJ2-3, with 10 bases identical to TRBD2. CDR1 is MGHDK, CDR2 SYGVNS, per germline. The CDR3 has 15 residues. J gave up 4 bases and V 2 bases, and 3 bases lay outside the gene matches.

The CDR3 reads CASRRTSQYQETQYF. The CDR3 bases are TGTGCCAGCAGAAGGACTAGCCAGTACCAAGAGACCCAGTACTTC. The chain joins TRBV12-3 or TRBV12-4 to TRBJ2-5; 8 bases line up with TRBD2. J gave up 0 bases and V 6 bases, and 6 bases lay outside the gene matches. The CDR3 contains 15 residues.

This chain connects TRBV18 to TRBJ1-1; possibly TRBD1 for D (5 bases). Germline V gene data show CDR1 as KGHSH and CDR2 as LQKENI. The CDR3 contains 17 residues. The V and J ends lost 3 bases and 2 bases respectively, with 19 bases between them. The CDR3 region has the DNA TGTGCCAGCTCACCCGCAGGGCTGGCCCTCTTAAACACTGAAGCTTTCTTT. It is translated as CASSPAGLALLNTEAFF.

This clonotype was seen repeatedly, ten times or more. This chain uses TRBV20-1 with TRBJ2-5; D remains unclear. Trimming shortened V by 0 bases and J by 5 bases, and 16 bases separated the two germline ends. The CDR3 has 15 amino acids. Germline V gives CDR1 DFQATT, CDR2 SNEGSKA (reference sequence). CDR3 in DNA: TGCAGTGCTAGAGATCGGACGCCCTTGGGGGAGACCCAGTACTTC. Translated, it gives CSARDRTPLGETQYF.

The chain combines TRBV7-9 with TRBJ1-1; 8 bases match TRBD1. J gave up 4 bases and V 2 bases, and 9 bases lay outside the gene matches. The germline gives CDR1 SEHNR, CDR2 FQNEAQ (reference sequence). CDR3 length: 16 amino acids. In DNA form, the CDR3 reads TGTGCCAGCAGCTTACGGGCCAGGGGGCGGGGCACTGAAGCTTTCTTT. Residues: CASSLRARGRGTEAFF.

The rearrangement links TRBV5-6 to TRBJ2-7; no definite D call. This CDR3 comprises 11 residues. V lost 3 bases and J lost 6, with 7 bases in between. Germline lookup yields CDR1 SGHDT and CDR2 YYEEEE. The CDR3 nucleotides read TGTGCCAGCAGCTCGAGTCGCGAGCAGTACGTC. Its protein product is CASSSSREQYV.

CDR3 in amino acids: CASSLFGETVNSPLHF. DNA of the CDR3: TGCGCCAGCAGCTTGTTCGGCGAGACGGTTAATTCACCCCTCCACTTT. The J gene is TRBJ1-6, the V gene TRBV5-1; unclear D gene. The CDR3 consists of 16 residues. Germline loops: CDR1 SGHRS, CDR2 YFSETQ. V lost 1 base and J 6 bases, leaving 14 bases between the germline ends.

This clonotype was detected a few times. V gene TRBV5-1 combines with J gene TRBJ2-7; D gene uncertain. CDR3 length: 12 amino acids. The germline gives CDR1 SGHRS, CDR2 YFSETQ. V was cut by 3 bases and J by 7 bases, with 11 bases left in between. CDR3 amino acids: CASSWPMGEQYF. CDR3 bases: TGCGCCAGCAGCTGGCCGATGGGGGAGCAGTACTTC.

This chain joins TRBV12-3 or TRBV12-4 and TRBJ1-1; TRBD1 might be the D (6 bases). V gave up 7 bases and J gave up 4 bases, with 16 bases separating them. The length of the CDR3 is 14 residues. CDR3 sequence reads: CASTPRRGSTEAFF. CDR3 in DNA: TGTGCCAGCACCCCCCGGAGGGGGAGCACTGAAGCTTTCTTT.

This clonotype was observed a handful of times. This chain uses TRBV4-2 with TRBJ2-1; no firm D call. The V and J ends lost 5 bases and 7 bases respectively, with 9 bases between them. Germline CDR1 LGHNA, CDR2 YNFKEQ. CDR3 length: 12 amino acids. The CDR3 DNA reads as TGTGCCAGCAGCGCACCTAGGAATGAGCAGTTCTTC. Translating it yields CASSAPRNEQFF.

The sample holds a few counts of this clonotype. The chain uses TRBV29-1 and TRBJ1-6, with a possible D match to TRBD1 (6 bases). V lost 4 bases to trimming and J lost 9 bases, with 16 bases between them. The V gene's germline CDR1 is SQVTM and CDR2 ANQGSEA. This CDR3 is 14 amino acids long. The CDR3 nucleotides read TGCAGCGTTGGGGCAGGGGCCCGTGGTTCACCCCTCCACTTT. This codes for CSVGAGARGSPLHF.

This rearrangement joins TRBV6-2 or TRBV6-3 to TRBJ2-4; TRBD1 matches 9 bases. The ends lost 5 bases at V and 2 bases at J; junction bases unmatched: 10. CDR1 and CDR2 from the germline V gene are MNHEY and SVGEGT. The CDR3 loop spans 17 amino acids. The CDR3 region is CASSPGTGLLPKNIQYF. In DNA, the CDR3 is TGTGCCAGCAGTCCCGGGACAGGGTTGCTACCCAAAAACATTCAGTACTTC.

This clonotype was picked up a small number of times. V and J are TRBV6-6 and TRBJ2-3, with D unresolved. This CDR3 spans 16 amino acids. V was pared by 4 bases and J by 0 bases, with 14 bases between. Germline V gene sequence: CDR1 MNHNY, CDR2 SVGAGI (reference sequence). CDR3 loop: CASSFPHGTSTDTQYF. CDR3 nucleotide sequence: TGTGCCAGCAGTTTCCCACACGGCACTAGCACAGATACGCAGTATTTT.

The chain recombines TRBV6-2 or TRBV6-3 with TRBJ1-2; D possibly corresponds to TRBD1 (5 bases). Trimming took 8 bases from V and 8 from J, leaving 12 bases between them. The germline gives CDR1 MNHEY, CDR2 SVGEGT. This CDR3 has 11 amino acids. CDR3 sequence (DNA): TGTGCCAGCGGGACGGGGAAAGGCTACACCTTC. It specifies CASGTGKGYTF.

The table lists this clonotype with a few counts. The chain links TRBV5-1 to TRBJ2-1; TRBD1 matches at 7 bases. The CDR3 has 14 residues. The germline V gene has CDR1 SGHRS and CDR2 YFSETQ. The V and J ends lost 0 bases and 3 bases, in that order; junction bases with no gene match: 0. The CDR3 spells CASSLGQGYNEQFF. The CDR3 DNA is TGCGCCAGCAGCTTGGGACAGGGCTACAATGAGCAGTTCTTC.

The chain's CDR3 is CATSRDRLLAKNIQYF. CDR3 bases: TGTGCCACCAGCAGAGATCGTCTACTAGCCAAAAACATTCAGTACTTC. V gene TRBV15 combines with J gene TRBJ2-4, with D uncertain. From germline, CDR1 is LNHNV and CDR2 YYDKDF (reference sequence). The germline V and J ends were trimmed by 0 bases and 0 bases, with 9 bases remaining between them. The CDR3 runs 16 residues.

This clonotype has more than one count but fewer than ten. The chain has TRBV4-2 and TRBJ2-3; 9 nucleotides match TRBD2. The CDR3 spans 15 residues. V lost 1 base and J lost 11; bases outside the gene matches: 10. Germline V lookup: CDR1 LGHNA, CDR2 YNFKEQ. The chain's CDR3 is CASSQASGKSREQYF. DNA of the CDR3: TGTGCCAGCAGCCAAGCTAGCGGGAAGAGTCGGGAGCAGTATTTT.

This clonotype was seen repeatedly, ten times or more. V usage is TRBV4-2 and J usage is TRBJ1-2, with D unclear. In germline, CDR1 is LGHNA, CDR2 YNFKEQ. The V and J ends lost 2 bases and 2 bases respectively, with 9 bases between them. The CDR3 covers 14 residues. The CDR3 here is CASSQRLGNYGYTF. CDR3 coding DNA: TGTGCCAGCAGCCAAAGGCTCGGGAACTATGGCTACACCTTC.

This clonotype was detected a few times. The rearrangement uses TRBV12-3 or TRBV12-4 and TRBJ2-5; D is tentatively TRBD1 or TRBD2 (7 bases each). V was clipped by 2 bases and J by 2 bases, with 9 bases between them. The CDR3 is made up of 14 amino acids. CDR3: CASSLQGGQETQYF. The CDR3 DNA follows: TGTGCCAGCAGTTTACAGGGGGGGCAAGAGACCCAGTACTTC.

This clonotype was observed once. V is TRBV3-1 and J is TRBJ2-7; either TRBD1 or TRBD2 may supply D (6 bases each). V dropped 2 bases and J dropped 2 bases, with 16 bases sitting between them. Germline V gives CDR1 LGHDT, CDR2 YNNKEL (reference sequence). The length of the CDR3 is 16 residues. CDR3 region: CASSQSTGTSTYEQYV. CDR3 in DNA: TGTGCCAGCAGCCAATCTACAGGGACTTCAACCTACGAGCAGTACGTC.

This clonotype appeared a few times. The chain joins TRBV28 to TRBJ2-7; D is ambiguous. CDR1 and CDR2 from the germline V gene are MDHEN and SYDVKM. CDR3 length: 12 residues. V was cut by 6 bases and J by 2 bases, with 8 bases left in between. The CDR3: CASRAETYEQYF. In DNA form, the CDR3 reads TGTGCCAGCAGGGCGGAAACCTACGAGCAGTACTTC.

This clonotype was detected only a few times. This sequence joins TRBV6-5 and TRBJ1-1; D remains unclear. This CDR3 contains 13 residues. The V gene lost 6 bases and the J gene lost 3 bases, with 11 bases spanning the gap. The V gene's germline CDR1 is MNHEY and CDR2 SVGAGI. The DNA for the CDR3 is TGTGCCAGCAGCAAACACGTTTACACTGAAGCTTTCTTT. Translating it yields CASSKHVYTEAFF.

This clonotype was observed a few times. The chain employs TRBV7-3 and TRBJ1-1; TRBD1 matches 7 bases. CDR3 length equals 13 residues. Germline CDR1 is SGHTA and CDR2 is FQGTGA. V dropped 4 bases and J dropped 11; count of bases not matched to a gene: 10. CDR3 bases: TGTGCCAGCAGCTCGACGACAGGGACCGTGGCTTTCTTT. Translating it yields CASSSTTGTVAFF.